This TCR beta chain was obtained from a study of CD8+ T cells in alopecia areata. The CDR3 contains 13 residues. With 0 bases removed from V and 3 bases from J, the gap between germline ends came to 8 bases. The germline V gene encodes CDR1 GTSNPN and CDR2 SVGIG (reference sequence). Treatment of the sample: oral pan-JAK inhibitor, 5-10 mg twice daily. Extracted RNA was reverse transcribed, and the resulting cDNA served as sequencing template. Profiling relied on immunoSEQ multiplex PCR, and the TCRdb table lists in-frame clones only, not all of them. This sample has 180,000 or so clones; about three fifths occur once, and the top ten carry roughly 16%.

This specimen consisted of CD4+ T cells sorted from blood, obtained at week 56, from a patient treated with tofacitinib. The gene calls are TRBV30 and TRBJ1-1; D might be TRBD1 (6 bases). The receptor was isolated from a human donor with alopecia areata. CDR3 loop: CAWSVRQDTEAFF. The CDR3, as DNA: TGTGCCTGGAGTGTACGACAGGACACTGAAGCTTTCTTT.